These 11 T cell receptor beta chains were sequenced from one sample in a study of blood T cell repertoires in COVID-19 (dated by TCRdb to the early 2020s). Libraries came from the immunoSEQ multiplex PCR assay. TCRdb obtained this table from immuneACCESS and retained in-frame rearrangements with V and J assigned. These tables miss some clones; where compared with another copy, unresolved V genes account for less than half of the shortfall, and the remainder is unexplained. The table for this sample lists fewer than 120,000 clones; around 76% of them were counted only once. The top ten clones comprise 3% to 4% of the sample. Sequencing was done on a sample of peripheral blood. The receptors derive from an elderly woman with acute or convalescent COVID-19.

DNA of the CDR3: TGTGCCAGCACCCCCACGGGTAGCAATGAGCAGTTCTTC. Protein product: CASTPTGSNEQFF. V gene TRBV12-3 or TRBV12-4 combines with J gene TRBJ2-1; D gene ambiguous. CDR3 size: 13 residues. V lost 7 bases to trimming and J lost 6 bases, with 13 bases between them.

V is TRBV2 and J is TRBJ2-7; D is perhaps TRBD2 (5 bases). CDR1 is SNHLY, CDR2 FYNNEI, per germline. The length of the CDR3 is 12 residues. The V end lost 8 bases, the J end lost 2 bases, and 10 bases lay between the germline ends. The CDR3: CASREQTYEQYF. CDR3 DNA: TGTGCCAGCCGGGAACAAACCTACGAGCAGTACTTC.

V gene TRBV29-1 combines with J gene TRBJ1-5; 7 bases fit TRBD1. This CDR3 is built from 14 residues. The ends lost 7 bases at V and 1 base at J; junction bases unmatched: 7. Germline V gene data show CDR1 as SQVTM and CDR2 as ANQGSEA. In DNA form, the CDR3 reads TGCAGCGCCATAGGGACAGACAGCAATCAGCCCCAGCATTTT. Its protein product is CSAIGTDSNQPQHF.

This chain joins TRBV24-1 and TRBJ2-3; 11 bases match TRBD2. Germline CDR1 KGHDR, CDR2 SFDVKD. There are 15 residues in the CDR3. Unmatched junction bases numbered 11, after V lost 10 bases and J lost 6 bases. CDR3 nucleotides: TGTGCCACGGGCCTTAGCGGGAGGGCCAAGGATACGCAGTATTTT. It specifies CATGLSGRAKDTQYF.

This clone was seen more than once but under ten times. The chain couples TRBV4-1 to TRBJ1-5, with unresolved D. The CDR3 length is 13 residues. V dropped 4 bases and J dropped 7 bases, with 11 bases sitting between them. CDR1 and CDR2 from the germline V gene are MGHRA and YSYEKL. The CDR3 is CASSPPARQPQHF. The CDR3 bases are TGCGCCAGCAGCCCCCCTGCCCGGCAGCCCCAGCATTTT.

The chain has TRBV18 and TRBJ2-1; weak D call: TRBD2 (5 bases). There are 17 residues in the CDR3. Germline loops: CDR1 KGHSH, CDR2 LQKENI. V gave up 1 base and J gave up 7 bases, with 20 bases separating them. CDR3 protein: CASSPRVAPSTGNEQFF. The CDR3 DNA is TGTGCCAGCTCACCACGAGTAGCGCCAAGCACGGGGAATGAGCAGTTCTTC. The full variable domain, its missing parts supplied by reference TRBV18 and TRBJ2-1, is NAGVMQNPRHLVRRRGQEARLRCSPMKGHSHVYWYRQLPEEGLKFMVYLQKENIIDESGMPKERFSAEFPKEGPSILRIQQVVRGDSAAYFCASSPRVAPSTGNEQFFGPGTRLTVL.

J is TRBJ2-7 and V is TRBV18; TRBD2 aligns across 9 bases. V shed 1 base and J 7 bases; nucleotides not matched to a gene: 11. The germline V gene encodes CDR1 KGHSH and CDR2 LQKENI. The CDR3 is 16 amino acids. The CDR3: CASSPLPGLAPGEQYF. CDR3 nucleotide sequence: TGTGCCAGCTCACCACTCCCGGGACTAGCCCCTGGGGAGCAGTACTTC.

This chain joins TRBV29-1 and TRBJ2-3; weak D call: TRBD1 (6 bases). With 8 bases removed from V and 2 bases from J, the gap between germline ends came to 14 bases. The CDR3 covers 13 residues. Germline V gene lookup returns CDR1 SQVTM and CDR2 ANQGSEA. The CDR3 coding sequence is TGCAGCTTGATCAGGGGAAACACAGATACGCAGTATTTT. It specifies CSLIRGNTDTQYF.

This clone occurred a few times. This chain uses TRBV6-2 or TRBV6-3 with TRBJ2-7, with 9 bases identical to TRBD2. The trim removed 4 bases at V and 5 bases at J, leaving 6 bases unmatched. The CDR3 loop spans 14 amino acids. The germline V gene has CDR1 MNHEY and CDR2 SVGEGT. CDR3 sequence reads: CASSSLAGENEQYF. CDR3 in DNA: TGTGCCAGCAGTTCCTTAGCGGGAGAAAACGAGCAGTACTTC.

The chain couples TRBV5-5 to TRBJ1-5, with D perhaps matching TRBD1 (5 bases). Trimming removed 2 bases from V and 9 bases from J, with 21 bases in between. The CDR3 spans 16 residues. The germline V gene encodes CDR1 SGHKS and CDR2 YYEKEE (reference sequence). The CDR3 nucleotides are TGTGCCAGCAGCTTTCAGGGAGGACGGAGTTCTCGGCCCCAGCATTTT. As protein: CASSFQGGRSSRPQHF.

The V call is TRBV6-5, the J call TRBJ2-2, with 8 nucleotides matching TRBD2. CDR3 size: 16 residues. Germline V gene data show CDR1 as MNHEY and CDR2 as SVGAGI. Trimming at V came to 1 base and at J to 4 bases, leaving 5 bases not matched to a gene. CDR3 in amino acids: CASSYFGAGGTGELFF. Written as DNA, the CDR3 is TGTGCCAGCAGTTACTTTGGGGCGGGAGGCACCGGGGAGCTGTTTTTT.